This TCR beta chain was recovered during a study of beta chain features in type 1 diabetes. The study's findings and limits: Insertion counts at VDJ junctions were lower in type 1 diabetes patients, who also showed more deletions there. There was a moderate but significant shortening of TCRB CDR3s in all four CD4+ subsets of Type 1 diabetes patients.

In regard to this clone: No antigen is known for it.

The whole isolated RNA underwent reverse transcription, so sequencing captured expressed TCRB transcripts. Sequencing was performed with immunoSEQ multiplex PCR; in TCRdb, only in-frame clones are kept and a portion is missing. The data contain 500,000 to 650,000 clones, approximately 13% of them singletons. Cells sorted by CD45RO/CCR7/CD25/CD127/CD95/CD27 comprised CD4+ naive, central memory, regulatory and stem cell-like memory cells. The CDR3 consists of 17 residues. Trimming removed 8 bases from V and 0 bases from J, with 19 bases in between. The germline V gene has CDR1 MDHEN and CDR2 SYDVKM. The sequencing input was naive CD4+ T cells from blood. This chain uses TRBV28 with TRBJ1-4; the D gene is possibly TRBD1 (5 bases). This clonotype was sampled from a young man with type 1 diabetes. The DNA of the CDR3 is TGTGCCAGCGGCCGGGCTACAGGTTTTTCAACTAATGAAAAACTGTTTTTT. Translating it yields CASGRATGFSTNEKLFF.